This T cell receptor beta chain is from a study of T cells expressing NK-cell markers. The CDR3 totals 12 residues. Germline CDR1 reads SQVTM; CDR2 reads ANQGSEA. TCRdb re-called the 5' RACE reads and catalogs CDR3 proteins one per entry, DNA excluded. Its table lists some 410,000 distinct CDR3 sequences. Sequenced input: blood T cells: a sorted CD56 or NKG2C T cell subset, CD4+ or CD8+ T cells, or bulk PBMC T cells (not recorded which). This sequence was found in a woman between 18 and 75 years old in good health. This sequence joins TRBV29-1 and TRBJ2-7; no DNA is available, so the TRBD1 call from TCRdb remains unchecked. The CDR3: CSVGQPPYEQYF.